Shown below are 9 T cell receptor beta chains from a single sample sequenced in a study of T-cell memory formation after mild COVID-19. TCRdb re-derived calls from the 5' RACE reads in MiXCR, one entry per CDR3 protein. Among some 190,000 distinct CDR3 sequences listed, 18% were seen once. What was sequenced was PBMCs or a T cell subset sorted from them (not recorded which). The receptor set was obtained from an adult woman who had mild COVID-19 (a few samples of this study predate the infection). Cell type and time point are not known.

This clonotype has only one observation. The rearrangement uses TRBV7-2 and TRBJ1-6; TRBD1 matches at 7 bases. This CDR3 is 15 amino acids long. J lost 9 bases, V lost 3 bases, and 8 bases had no gene match. The germline V gene encodes CDR1 SGHTA and CDR2 FQGNSA. CDR3 sequence: CASSLTGLESSPLHF. CDR3 nucleotides: TGTGCCAGCAGCTTGACAGGGTTGGAGAGTTCACCCCTCCACTTT. Full variable domain (rest looked up from reference TRBV7-2 and TRBJ1-6): GAGVSQSPSNKVTEKGKDVELRCDPISGHTALYWYRQSLGQGLEFLIYFQGNSAPDKSGLPSDRFSAERTGGSVSTLTIQRTQQEDSAVYLCASSLTGLESSPLHFGNGTRLTVT.

This clonotype was seen more than once but under ten times. This rearrangement joins TRBV12-3 or TRBV12-4 to TRBJ2-7; no reliable D call. V lost 8 bases and J 0 bases, leaving 8 bases between the germline ends. The CDR3 sequence is 12 residues long. The CDR3 protein is CASGSSSYEQYF. In DNA form, the CDR3 reads TGTGCCAGCGGCTCCAGCTCCTACGAGCAGTACTTC.

In this sample, this clonotype turned up a few times. V usage is TRBV12-3 or TRBV12-4 and J usage is TRBJ1-3; TRBD1 is a possible D gene (5 bases). The length of the CDR3 is 14 residues. Trimming stripped 3 bases from V and 4 bases from J, with 10 bases between. In nucleotides, the CDR3 is TGTGCCAGCAGTTTTGGGGGAAAGGGAAACACCATATATTTT. Its protein product is CASSFGGKGNTIYF.

This clonotype was seen a few times. The chain combines TRBV7-6 with TRBJ1-2, with TRBD1 as a possible D gene (5 bases). This CDR3 has 14 residues. Trimming stripped 5 bases from V and 0 bases from J, with 10 bases between. CDR1 and CDR2 from the germline V gene are SGHVS and FNYEAQ. The CDR3 DNA sequence: TGTGCCAGCAGCCCGGACACTTCTAACTATGGCTACACCTTC. Residues: CASSPDTSNYGYTF.

V is TRBV6-5 and J is TRBJ1-1, with no clear D. Germline CDR1 and CDR2: MNHEY and SVGAGI. The CDR3 has 12 amino acids. Trimming stripped 8 bases from V and 5 bases from J, with 12 bases between. The CDR3 DNA reads TGTGCCAGCCACGGGGTCGGGACTGAAGCTTTCTTT. Translation: CASHGVGTEAFF.

This chain uses TRBV18 with TRBJ2-1; the D gene is possibly TRBD1 (7 bases). V was cut by 6 bases and J by 5 bases, with 17 bases left in between. This CDR3 is 15 amino acids long. CDR1 KGHSH and CDR2 LQKENI come from the germline V gene. The CDR3 nucleotides read TGTGCCAGCTCCCCCGTTAGGAGGGGGCACAATGAGCAGTTCTTC. Translation: CASSPVRRGHNEQFF.

This clonotype has only a few counts. V is TRBV5-1 and J is TRBJ2-1, with TRBD2 matching over 7 bases. CDR1 and CDR2 from the germline V gene are SGHRS and YFSETQ. V was clipped by 4 bases and J by 3 bases; unmatched bases: 7. This CDR3 is built from 15 residues. The chain's CDR3 is CASSPASGLYNEQFF. CDR3 nucleotide sequence: TGCGCCAGCAGCCCGGCTAGCGGCCTCTACAATGAGCAGTTCTTC.

This clonotype was seen once. The V and J genes are TRBV20-1 and TRBJ1-5; D call uncertain. CDR1 is DFQATT and CDR2 is SNEGSKA in the germline V gene (reference sequence). The CDR3 totals 14 residues. Trimming cost V 0 bases and J 7 bases, with 13 bases left between them. The CDR3 is CSARDPNQQQPQHF. As DNA, the CDR3 is TGCAGTGCTAGAGATCCTAACCAGCAGCAGCCCCAGCATTTT.

This clonotype has only a few counts. The chain uses TRBV5-1 and TRBJ1-2; the D gene is possibly TRBD1 (5 bases). The CDR3 loop spans 14 amino acids. CDR1 SGHRS and CDR2 YFSETQ come from the germline V gene. Trimming shortened V by 4 bases and J by 4 bases, and 14 bases separated the two germline ends. The CDR3 protein is CASSVVREGYGYTF. CDR3 nucleotide sequence: TGCGCCAGCAGCGTCGTCAGGGAAGGCTATGGCTACACCTTC. The full variable domain, its missing parts supplied by reference TRBV5-1 and TRBJ1-2, is KAGVTQTPRYLIKTRGQQVTLSCSPISGHRSVSWYQQTPGQGLQFLFEYFSETQRNKGNFPGRFSGRQFSNSRSEMNVSTLELGDSALYLCASSVVREGYGYTFGSGTRLTVV.